The source of this T cell receptor (beta chain) is a study of cytomegalovirus exposure and HLA in healthy donors. Study-wide findings and caveats: Analysis was carried out at a later point, and it linked a missense DCLRE1C variant to TCR beta V- and J-gene trimming. In an earlier analysis, about 87% or about 30%: the productive usage of most TCR beta V segments.

Details on this clone: Its antigen remains unidentified.

Amplification used 60 Vbeta primers and 13 Jbeta primers. Assay: immunoSEQ multiplex PCR; the TCRdb copy retains only in-frame clones and omits some. In the table there are 150,000 to 200,000 clones, roughly 74% of which are singletons. This CDR3 is 14 amino acids long. The germline gives CDR1 LNHDA, CDR2 SQIVND (reference sequence). V was pared by 5 bases and J by 5 bases, with 6 bases of the junction left unmatched. This rearrangement joins TRBV19 to TRBJ1-1; TRBD1 matches at 9 bases. The origin of this receptor is a woman in her twenties or thirties in good health and CMV-seropositive. The material sequenced was PBMCs. CDR3: CASSAGQGPTEAFF. The DNA of the CDR3 is TGTGCCAGTAGTGCCGGACAGGGGCCGACTGAAGCTTTCTTT. Variable domain in full (rest from reference TRBV19 and TRBJ1-1): DGGITQSPKYLFRKEGQNVTLSCEQNLNHDAMYWYRQDPGQGLRLIYYSQIVNDFQKGDIAEGYSVSREKKESFPLTVTSAQKNPTAFYLCASSAGQGPTEAFFGQGTRLTVV.